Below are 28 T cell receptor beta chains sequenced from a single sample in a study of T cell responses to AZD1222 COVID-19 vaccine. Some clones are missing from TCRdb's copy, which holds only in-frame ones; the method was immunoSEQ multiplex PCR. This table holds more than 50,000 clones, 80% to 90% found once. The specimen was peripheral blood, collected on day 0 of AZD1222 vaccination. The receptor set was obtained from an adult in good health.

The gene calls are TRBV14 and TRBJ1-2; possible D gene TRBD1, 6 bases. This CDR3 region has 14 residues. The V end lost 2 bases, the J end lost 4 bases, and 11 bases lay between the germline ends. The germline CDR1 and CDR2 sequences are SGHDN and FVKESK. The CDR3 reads CASSQQAGAYGYTF. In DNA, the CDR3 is TGTGCCAGCAGCCAACAGGCAGGGGCCTATGGCTACACCTTC.

In DNA, the CDR3 is TGTGCCAGCAGTCCCGGACGGGCTTATTCACCCCTCCACTTT. This sequence encodes CASSPGRAYSPLHF. The chain is built from TRBV27 and TRBJ1-6, with D unclear. Germline CDR1 is MNHEY and CDR2 is SMNVEV (reference sequence). This CDR3 contains 14 residues. The germline V and J ends were trimmed by 5 bases and 8 bases, with 13 bases remaining between them.

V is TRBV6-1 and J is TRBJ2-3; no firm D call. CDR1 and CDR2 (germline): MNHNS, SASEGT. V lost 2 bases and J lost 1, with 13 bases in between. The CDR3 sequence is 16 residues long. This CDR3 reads CASSEFARTGTDTQYF. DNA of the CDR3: TGTGCCAGCAGTGAATTTGCCCGAACCGGCACAGATACGCAGTATTTT.

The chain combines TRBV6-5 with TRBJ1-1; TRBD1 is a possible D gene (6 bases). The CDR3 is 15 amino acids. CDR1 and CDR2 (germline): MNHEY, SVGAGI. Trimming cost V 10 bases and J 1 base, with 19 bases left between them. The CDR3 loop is CATVAGESSNTEAFF. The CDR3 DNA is TGTGCCACCGTTGCAGGGGAGTCGTCGAACACTGAAGCTTTCTTT.

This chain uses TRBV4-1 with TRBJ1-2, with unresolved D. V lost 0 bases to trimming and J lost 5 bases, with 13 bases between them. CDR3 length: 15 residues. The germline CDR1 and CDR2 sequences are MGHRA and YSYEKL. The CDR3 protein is CASSQDRSGTYGYTF. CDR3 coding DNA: TGCGCCAGCAGCCAAGATAGGAGCGGAACTTATGGCTACACCTTC.

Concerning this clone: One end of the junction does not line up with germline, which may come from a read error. The CDR3 nucleotides read TGCGCCAGCAGCTTGGTGGGGGTTCACTTC. It translates to CASSLVGVHF. The V and J genes are TRBV5-1 and TRBJ2-7; possibly TRBD1 or TRBD2 for D (5 bases each). Germline lookup yields CDR1 SGHRS and CDR2 YFSETQ. The CDR3 length is 10 residues.

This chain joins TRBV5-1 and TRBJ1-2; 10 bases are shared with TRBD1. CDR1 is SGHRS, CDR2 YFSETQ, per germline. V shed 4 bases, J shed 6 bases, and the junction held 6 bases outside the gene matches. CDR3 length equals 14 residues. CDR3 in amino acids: CASSQGQGNNGYTF. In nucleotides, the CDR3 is TGCGCCAGCAGCCAGGGACAGGGGAATAATGGCTACACCTTC.

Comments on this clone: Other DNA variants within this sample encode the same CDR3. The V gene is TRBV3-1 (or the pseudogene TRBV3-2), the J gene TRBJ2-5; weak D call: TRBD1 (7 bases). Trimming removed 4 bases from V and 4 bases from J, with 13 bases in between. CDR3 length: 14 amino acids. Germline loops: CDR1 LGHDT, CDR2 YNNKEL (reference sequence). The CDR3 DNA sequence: TGTGCCAGCAGCCGCCGACAGGGAGGAGAGACCCAGTACTTC. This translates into CASSRRQGGETQYF.

The CDR3 spells CASSPGQLLAKNIQYF. The CDR3 region has the DNA TGTGCCAGCTCTCCCGGACAGTTGCTAGCCAAAAACATTCAGTACTTC. The rearrangement joins TRBV18 to TRBJ2-4; the D gene is possibly TRBD1 (6 bases). This CDR3 is 16 amino acids long. The germline V gene has CDR1 KGHSH and CDR2 LQKENI. The V and J ends lost 6 bases and 0 bases respectively, with 15 bases between them.

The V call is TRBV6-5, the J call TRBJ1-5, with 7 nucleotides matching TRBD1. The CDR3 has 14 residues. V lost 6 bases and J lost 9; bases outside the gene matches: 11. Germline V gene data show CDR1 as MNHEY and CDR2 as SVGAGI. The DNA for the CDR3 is TGTGCCAGCAGCCCCGACAGGGTTTCGCGGCCCCAGCATTTT. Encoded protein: CASSPDRVSRPQHF.

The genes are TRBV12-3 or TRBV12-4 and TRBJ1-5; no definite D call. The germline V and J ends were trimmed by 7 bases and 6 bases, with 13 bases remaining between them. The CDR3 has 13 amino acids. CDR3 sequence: CASKGGGGQPQHF. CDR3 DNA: TGTGCCAGCAAGGGTGGAGGAGGTCAGCCCCAGCATTTT.

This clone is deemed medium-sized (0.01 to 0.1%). This CDR3 is CASRPNDRGGETQYF. CDR3 bases: TGTGCCAGCAGGCCTAACGACCGTGGGGGTGAGACCCAGTACTTC. V usage is TRBV7-9 and J usage is TRBJ2-5, with D possibly being TRBD1 or TRBD2 (5 bases each). The CDR3 contains 15 residues. In germline, CDR1 is SEHNR, CDR2 FQNEAQ (reference sequence). V lost 6 bases to trimming and J lost 5 bases, with 19 bases between them.

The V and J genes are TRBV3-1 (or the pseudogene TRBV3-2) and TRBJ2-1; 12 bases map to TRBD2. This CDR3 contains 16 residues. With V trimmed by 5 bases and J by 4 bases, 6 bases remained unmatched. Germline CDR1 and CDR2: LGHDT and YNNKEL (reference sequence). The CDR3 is CASSTQLAGGYNEQFF. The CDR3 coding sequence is TGTGCCAGCAGCACCCAACTAGCGGGGGGATACAATGAGCAGTTCTTC.

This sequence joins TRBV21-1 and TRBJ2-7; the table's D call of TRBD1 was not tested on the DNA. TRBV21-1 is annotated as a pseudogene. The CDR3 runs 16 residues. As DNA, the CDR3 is TGTGCCAGCAGCAAAAGGGGGGACAGGCAAACCTACGAGCAGTACTTC. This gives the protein CASSKRGDRQTYEQYF.

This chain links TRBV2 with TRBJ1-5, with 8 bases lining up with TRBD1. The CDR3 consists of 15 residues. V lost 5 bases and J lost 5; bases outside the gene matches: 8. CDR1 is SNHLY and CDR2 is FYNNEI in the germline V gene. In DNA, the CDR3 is TGTGCCAGCAGTCCCAGGGGGCGGGCCGATCAGCCCCAGCATTTT. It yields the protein CASSPRGRADQPQHF.

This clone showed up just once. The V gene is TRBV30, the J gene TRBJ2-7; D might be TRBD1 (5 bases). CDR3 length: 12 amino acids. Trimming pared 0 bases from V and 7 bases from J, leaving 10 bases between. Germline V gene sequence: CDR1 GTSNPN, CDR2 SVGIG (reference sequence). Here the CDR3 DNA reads TGTGCCTGGAGTGTAGCAGGACAAGAGCAGTACTTC. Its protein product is CAWSVAGQEQYF.

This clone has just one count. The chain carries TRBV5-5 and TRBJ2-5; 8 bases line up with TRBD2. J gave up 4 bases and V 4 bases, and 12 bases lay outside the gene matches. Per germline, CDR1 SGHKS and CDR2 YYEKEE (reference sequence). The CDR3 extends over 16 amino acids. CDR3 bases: TGTGCCAGCAGCCCAAGAGGAGCGGGGGCGGGAGAGACCCAGTACTTC. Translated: CASSPRGAGAGETQYF.

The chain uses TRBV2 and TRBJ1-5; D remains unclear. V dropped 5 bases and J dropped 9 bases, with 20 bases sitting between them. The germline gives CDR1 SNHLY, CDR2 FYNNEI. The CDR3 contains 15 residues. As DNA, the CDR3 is TGTGCCAGCAGTCCCCGGCAGACCGTGGCTGGGCCCCAGCATTTT. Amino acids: CASSPRQTVAGPQHF.

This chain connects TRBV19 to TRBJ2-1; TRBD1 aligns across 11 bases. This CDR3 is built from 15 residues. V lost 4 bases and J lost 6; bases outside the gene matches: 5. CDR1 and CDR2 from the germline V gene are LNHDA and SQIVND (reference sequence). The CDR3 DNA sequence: TGTGCCAGTAGTACCCGGGACAGGGGGTCCAATGAGCAGTTCTTC. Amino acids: CASSTRDRGSNEQFF.

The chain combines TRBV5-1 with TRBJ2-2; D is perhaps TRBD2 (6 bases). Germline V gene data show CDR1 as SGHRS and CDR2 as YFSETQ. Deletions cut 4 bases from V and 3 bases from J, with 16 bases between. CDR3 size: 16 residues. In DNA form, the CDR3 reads TGCGCCAGCAGCAGGGGACCTAGCGTGTACACCGGGGAGCTGTTTTTT. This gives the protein CASSRGPSVYTGELFF.

The CDR3 DNA sequence: TGTGCCAGCTCACCGGAGCAGGGGCTCGGTTCACCCCTCCACTTT. Its protein is CASSPEQGLGSPLHF. The genes are TRBV18 and TRBJ1-6; a possible D gene is TRBD1 (6 bases). V lost 3 bases and J lost 9, with 15 bases in between. The germline V gene has CDR1 KGHSH and CDR2 LQKENI. This CDR3 is built from 15 residues.

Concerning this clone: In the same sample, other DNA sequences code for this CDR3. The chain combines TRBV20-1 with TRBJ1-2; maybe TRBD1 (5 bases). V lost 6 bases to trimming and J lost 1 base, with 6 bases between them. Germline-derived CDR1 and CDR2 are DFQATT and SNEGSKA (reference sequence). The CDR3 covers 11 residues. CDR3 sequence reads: CSARDNYGYTF. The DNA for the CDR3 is TGCAGTGCCAGGGATAACTATGGCTACACCTTC.

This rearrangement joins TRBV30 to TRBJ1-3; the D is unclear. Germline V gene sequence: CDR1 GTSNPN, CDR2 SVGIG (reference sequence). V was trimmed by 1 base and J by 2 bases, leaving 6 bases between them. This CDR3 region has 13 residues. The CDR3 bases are TGTGCCTGGAGTGGTGCCGCTGGAAACACCATATATTTT. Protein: CAWSGAAGNTIYF.

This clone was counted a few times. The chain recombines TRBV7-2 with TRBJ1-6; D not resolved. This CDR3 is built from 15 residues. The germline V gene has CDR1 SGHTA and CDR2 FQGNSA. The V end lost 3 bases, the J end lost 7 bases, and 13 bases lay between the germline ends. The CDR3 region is CASSLRVNGNSPLHF. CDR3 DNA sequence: TGTGCCAGCAGCTTGAGGGTAAACGGAAATTCACCCCTCCACTTT.

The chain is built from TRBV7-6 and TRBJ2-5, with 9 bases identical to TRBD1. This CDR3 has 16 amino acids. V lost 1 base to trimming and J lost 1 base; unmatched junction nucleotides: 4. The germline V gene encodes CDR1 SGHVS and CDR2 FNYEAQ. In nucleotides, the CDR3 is TGTGCCAGCAGCTTAGTGGGGACAGGGTCCCAAGAGACCCAGTACTTC. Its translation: CASSLVGTGSQETQYF.

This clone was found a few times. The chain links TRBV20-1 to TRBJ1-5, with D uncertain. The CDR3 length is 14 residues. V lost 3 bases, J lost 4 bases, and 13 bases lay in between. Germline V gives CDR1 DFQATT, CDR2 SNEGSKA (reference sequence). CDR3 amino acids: CSASGSAWNQPQHF. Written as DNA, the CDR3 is TGCAGTGCTAGTGGAAGTGCATGGAATCAGCCCCAGCATTTT.

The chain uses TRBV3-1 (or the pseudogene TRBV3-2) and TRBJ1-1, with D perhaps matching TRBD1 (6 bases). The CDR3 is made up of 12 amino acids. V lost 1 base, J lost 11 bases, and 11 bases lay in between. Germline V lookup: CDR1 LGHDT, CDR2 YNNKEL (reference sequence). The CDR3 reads CASSQGRGRAFF. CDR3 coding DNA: TGTGCCAGCAGCCAAGGCAGGGGTCGCGCTTTCTTT.

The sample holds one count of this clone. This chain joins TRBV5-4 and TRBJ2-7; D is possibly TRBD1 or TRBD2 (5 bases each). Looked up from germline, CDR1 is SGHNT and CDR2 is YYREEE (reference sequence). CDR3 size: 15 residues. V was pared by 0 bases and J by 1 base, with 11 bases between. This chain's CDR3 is CASSLGGWASYEQYF. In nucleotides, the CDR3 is TGTGCCAGCAGCTTGGGGGGGTGGGCGTCCTACGAGCAGTACTTC.